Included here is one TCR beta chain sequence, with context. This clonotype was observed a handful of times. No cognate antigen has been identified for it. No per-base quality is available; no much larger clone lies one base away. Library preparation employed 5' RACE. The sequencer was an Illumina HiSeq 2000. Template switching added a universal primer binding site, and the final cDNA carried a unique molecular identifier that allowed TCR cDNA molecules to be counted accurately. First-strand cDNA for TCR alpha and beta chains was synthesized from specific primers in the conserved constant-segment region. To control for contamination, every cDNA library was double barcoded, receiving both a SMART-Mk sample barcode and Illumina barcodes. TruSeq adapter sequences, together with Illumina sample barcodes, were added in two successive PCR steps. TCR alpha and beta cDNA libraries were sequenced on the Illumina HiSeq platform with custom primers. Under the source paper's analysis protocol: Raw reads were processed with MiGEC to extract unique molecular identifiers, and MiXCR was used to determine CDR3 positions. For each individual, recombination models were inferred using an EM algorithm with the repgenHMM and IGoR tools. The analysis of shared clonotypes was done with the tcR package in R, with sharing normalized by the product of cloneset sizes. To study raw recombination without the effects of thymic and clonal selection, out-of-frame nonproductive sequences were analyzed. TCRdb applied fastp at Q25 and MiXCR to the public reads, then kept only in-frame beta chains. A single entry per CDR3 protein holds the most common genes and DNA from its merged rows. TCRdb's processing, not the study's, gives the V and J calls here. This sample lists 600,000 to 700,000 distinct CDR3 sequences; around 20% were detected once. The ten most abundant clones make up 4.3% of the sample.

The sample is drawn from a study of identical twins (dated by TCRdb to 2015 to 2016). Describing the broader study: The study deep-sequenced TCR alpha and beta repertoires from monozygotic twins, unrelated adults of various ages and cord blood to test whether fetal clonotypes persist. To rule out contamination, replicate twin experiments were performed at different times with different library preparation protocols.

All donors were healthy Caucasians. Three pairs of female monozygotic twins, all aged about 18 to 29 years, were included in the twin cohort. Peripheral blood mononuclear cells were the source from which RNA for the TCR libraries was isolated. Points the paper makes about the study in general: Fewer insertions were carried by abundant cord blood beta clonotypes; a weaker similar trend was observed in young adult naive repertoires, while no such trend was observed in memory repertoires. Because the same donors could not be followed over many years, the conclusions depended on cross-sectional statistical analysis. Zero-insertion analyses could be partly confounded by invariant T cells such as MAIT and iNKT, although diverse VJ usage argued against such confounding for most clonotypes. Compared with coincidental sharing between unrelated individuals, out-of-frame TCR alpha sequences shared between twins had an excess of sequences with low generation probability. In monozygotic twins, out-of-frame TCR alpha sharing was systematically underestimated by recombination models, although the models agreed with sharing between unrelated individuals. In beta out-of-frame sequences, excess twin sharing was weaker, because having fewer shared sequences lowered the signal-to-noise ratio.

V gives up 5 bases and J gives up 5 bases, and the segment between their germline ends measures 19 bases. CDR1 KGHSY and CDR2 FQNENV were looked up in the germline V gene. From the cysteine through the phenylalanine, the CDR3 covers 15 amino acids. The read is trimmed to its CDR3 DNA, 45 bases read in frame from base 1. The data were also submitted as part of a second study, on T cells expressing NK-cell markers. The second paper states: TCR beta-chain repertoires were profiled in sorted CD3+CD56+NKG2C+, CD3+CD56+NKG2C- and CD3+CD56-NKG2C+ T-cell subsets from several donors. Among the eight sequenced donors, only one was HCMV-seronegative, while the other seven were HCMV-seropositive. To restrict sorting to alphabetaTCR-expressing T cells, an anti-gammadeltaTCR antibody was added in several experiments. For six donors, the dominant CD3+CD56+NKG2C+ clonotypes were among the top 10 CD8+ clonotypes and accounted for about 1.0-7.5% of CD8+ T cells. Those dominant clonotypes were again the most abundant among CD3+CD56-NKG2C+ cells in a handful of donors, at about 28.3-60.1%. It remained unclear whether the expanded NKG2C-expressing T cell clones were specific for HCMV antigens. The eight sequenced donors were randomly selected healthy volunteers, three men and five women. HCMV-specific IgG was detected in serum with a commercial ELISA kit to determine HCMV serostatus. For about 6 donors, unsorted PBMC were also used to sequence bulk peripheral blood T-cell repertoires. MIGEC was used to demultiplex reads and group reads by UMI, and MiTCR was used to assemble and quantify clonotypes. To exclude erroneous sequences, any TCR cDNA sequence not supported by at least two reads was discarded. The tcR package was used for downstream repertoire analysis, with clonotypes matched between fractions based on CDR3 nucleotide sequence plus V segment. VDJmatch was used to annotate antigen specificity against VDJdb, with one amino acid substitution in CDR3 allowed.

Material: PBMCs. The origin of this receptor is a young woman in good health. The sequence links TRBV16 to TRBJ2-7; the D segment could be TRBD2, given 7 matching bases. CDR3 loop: CASSEIQGLSHEQYF. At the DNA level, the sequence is TGTGCCAGCAGCGAAATACAGGGACTATCCCACGAGCAGTACTTC.